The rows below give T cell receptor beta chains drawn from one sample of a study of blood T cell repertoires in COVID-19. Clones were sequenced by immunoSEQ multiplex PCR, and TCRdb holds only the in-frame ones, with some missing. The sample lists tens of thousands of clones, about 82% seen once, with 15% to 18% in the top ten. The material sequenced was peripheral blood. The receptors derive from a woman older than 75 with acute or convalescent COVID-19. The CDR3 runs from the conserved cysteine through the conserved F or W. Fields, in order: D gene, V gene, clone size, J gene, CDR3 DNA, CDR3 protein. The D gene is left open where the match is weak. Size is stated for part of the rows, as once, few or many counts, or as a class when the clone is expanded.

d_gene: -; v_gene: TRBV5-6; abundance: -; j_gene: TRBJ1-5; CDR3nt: TGTGCCAGCAGCTTGGCAAGTTCCAGTCAGCCCCAGCATTTT; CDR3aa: CASSLASSSQPQHF
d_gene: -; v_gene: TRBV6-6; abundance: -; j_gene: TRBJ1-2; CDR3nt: TGTGCCAGCAGCCATACTGACAGCTATTTCTATGGCTACACCTTC; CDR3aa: CASSHTDSYFYGYTF
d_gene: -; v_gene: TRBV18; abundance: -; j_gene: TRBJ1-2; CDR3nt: TGTGCCAGACAGGGTGGGGGTGGCTACACCTTC; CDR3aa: CARQGGGGYTF
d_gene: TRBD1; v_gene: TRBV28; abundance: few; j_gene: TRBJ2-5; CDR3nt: TGTGCCAGCAGTTTGGGGACAGGGATGAAGACCCAGTACTTC; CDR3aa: CASSLGTGMKTQYF
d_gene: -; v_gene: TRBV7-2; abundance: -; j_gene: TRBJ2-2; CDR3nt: TGTGCCAGCAGCTTGCAGGGAAGCACCGGGGAGCTGTTTTTT; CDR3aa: CASSLQGSTGELFF
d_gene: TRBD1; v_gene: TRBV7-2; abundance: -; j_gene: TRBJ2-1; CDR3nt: TGTGCCAGCAGCCCGAGGACAGGGTCCAATGAGCAGTTCTTC; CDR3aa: CASSPRTGSNEQFF
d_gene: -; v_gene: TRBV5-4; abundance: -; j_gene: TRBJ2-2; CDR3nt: TGTGCCAGCACCGTCCAGGGGCGGAACACCGGGGAGCTGTTTTTT; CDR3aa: CASTVQGRNTGELFF
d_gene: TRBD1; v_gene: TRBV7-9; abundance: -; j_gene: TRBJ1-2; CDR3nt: TGTGCCAGCAGCCCTGATACAGGGGGCGGGCATGGCTACACCTTC; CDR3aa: CASSPDTGGGHGYTF
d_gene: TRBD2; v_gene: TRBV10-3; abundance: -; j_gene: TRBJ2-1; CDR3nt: TGTGCCATCAGTGAATTGAAACTAGCGGGGGGGAATGAGCAGTTCTTC; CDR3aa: CAISELKLAGGNEQFF
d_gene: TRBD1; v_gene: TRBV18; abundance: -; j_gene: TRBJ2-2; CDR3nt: TGTGCCAGCTCTTCCCGGACAGGGGGCTCCGGGGAGCTGTTTTTT; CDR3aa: CASSSRTGGSGELFF
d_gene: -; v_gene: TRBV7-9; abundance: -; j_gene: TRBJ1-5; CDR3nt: TGTGCCAGCAGCTTGGGGTCGGGGAGTAGCAATCAGCCCCAGCATTTT; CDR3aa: CASSLGSGSSNQPQHF
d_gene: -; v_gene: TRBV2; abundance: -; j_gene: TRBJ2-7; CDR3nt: TGTGCCAGCAGACCAGACAGTTCCTACGAGCAGTACTTC; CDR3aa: CASRPDSSYEQYF
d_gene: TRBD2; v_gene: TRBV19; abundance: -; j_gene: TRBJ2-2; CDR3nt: TGTGCCAGTAGTATAGATCGAGGACTAGCGGGGGGCGGGGAGCTGTTTTTT; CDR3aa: CASSIDRGLAGGGELFF
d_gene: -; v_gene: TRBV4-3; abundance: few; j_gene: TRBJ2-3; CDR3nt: TGCGCCAGCAGCCAAGGCGGCCTCGAGACGCAGTATTTT; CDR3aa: CASSQGGLETQYF
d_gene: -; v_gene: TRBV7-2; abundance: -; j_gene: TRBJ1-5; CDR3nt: TGTGCCAGCAGCCCCTCGGGGGGAACCTATCAGCCCCAGCATTTT; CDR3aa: CASSPSGGTYQPQHF
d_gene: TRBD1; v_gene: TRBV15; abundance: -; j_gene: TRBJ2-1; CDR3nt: TGTGCCACCAGCAGGCGGACAGGGTCGGTCAATGAGCAGTTCTTC; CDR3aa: CATSRRTGSVNEQFF
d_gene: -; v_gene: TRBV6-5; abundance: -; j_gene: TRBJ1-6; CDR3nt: TGTGCCAGTCAAGAGGGTCCCTATAATTCACCCCTCCACTTT; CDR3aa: CASQEGPYNSPLHF
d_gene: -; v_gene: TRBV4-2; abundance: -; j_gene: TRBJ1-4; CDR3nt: TGTGCCAGCAGCCAAGTGTTAGGATCTGCCCGGACAAAAAATGAAAAACTGTTTTTT; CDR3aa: CASSQVLGSARTKNEKLFF
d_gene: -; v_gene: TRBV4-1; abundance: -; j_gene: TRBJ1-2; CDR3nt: TGCGCCAGCAGCCAAGGACAGTTTTCCTATGGCTACACCTTC; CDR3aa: CASSQGQFSYGYTF
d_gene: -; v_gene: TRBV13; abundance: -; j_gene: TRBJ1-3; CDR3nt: TGTGCCAGCAGCCTCCGGGACTCCTCCTACTCTGGAAACACCATATATTTT; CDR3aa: CASSLRDSSYSGNTIYF
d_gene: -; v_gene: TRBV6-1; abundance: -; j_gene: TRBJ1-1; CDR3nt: TGTGCCAGCAGTGAGTCAGGCCAGCTGGCTTTCTTT; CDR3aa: CASSESGQLAFF
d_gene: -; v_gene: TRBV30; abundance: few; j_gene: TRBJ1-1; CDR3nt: TGTGCCTGGAGTGCACCCACCTTCGCGGCGGCAAACACTGAAGCTTTCTTT; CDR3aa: CAWSAPTFAAANTEAFF
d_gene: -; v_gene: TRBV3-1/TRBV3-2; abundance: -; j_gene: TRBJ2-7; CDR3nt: TGTGCCAGCAGCCACCTGGGAGTGGGGGAGCAGTACTTC; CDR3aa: CASSHLGVGEQYF
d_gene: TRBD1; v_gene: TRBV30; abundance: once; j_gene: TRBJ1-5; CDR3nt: TGTGCCTGGAGTGTAGGGGGACAGGCACAAAGGGCCCAGCATTTT; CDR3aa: CAWSVGGQAQRAQHF
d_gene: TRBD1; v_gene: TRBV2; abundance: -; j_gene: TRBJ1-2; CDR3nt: TGTGCCAGCAGTACTGCCGGGACAGGGCTTGGTGGCTACACCTTC; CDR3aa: CASSTAGTGLGGYTF
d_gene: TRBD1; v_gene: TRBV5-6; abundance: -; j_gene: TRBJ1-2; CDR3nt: TGTGCCAGCAGATACCAGGGGGCGCAGTGGTCGAGGTACACCTTC; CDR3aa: CASRYQGAQWSRYTF
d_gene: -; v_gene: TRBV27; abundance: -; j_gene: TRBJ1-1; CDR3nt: TGTGCCAGCAGTTTAGTTAGCCGGAACACTGAAGCTTTCTTT; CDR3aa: CASSLVSRNTEAFF
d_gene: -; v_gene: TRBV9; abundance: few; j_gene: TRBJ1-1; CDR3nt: TGTGCCAGCAGCGTAGGGGCGAGTAACACTGAAGCTTTCTTT; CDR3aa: CASSVGASNTEAFF
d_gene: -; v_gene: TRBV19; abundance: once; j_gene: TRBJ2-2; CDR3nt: TGTGCCAGTAGTATCGGTCTTAACACCGGGGAGCTGTTTTTT; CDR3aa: CASSIGLNTGELFF
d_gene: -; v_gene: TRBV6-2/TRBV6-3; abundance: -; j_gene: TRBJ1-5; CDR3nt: TGTGCCAGCAGCCCTTATAGCAATCAGCCCCAGCATTTT; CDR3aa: CASSPYSNQPQHF
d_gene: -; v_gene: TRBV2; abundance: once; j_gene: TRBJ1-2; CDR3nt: TGTGCCAGCAGTGTCGACAGTAATGGCTACACCTTC; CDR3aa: CASSVDSNGYTF
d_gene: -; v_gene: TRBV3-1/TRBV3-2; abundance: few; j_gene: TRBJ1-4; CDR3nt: TGTGCCAGCAGCGTCCGTGGCACGCGGAATGAAAAACTGTTTTTT; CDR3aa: CASSVRGTRNEKLFF
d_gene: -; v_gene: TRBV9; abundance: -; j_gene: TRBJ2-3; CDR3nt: TGTGCCAGCAGCGTAGCCCTGGGGGGTAAAGATACGCAGTATTTT; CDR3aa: CASSVALGGKDTQYF
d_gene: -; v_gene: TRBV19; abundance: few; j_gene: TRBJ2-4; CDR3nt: TGTGCCAGTAGTATTGTGGGGGCTCGGGGAAACATTCAGTACTTC; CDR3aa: CASSIVGARGNIQYF
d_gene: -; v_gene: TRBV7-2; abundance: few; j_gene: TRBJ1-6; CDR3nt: TGTGCCAGCAGCTCAAATGTCGGGGATTCACCCCTCCACTTT; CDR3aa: CASSSNVGDSPLHF
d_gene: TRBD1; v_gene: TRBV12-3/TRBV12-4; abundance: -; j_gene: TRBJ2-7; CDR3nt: TGTGCCAGCAGCTGGACAGGGAGGAACGAGCAGTACTTC; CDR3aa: CASSWTGRNEQYF
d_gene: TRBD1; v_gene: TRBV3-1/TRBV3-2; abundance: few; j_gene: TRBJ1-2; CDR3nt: TGTGCCAGCAGGCAGGGGGCTGGGTATGGCTACACCTTC; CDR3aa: CASRQGAGYGYTF
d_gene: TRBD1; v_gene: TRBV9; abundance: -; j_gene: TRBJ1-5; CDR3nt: TGTGCCAGCAGCGTCGGACAGGGTTATAATCAGCCCCAGCATTTT; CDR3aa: CASSVGQGYNQPQHF
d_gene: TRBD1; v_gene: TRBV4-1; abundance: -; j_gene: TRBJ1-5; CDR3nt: TGCGCCAGCAGCAAGGTTTGGGGACAGGGCCTCAATCAGCCCCAGCATTTT; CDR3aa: CASSKVWGQGLNQPQHF
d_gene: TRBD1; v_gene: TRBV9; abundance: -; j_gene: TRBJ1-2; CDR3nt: TGTGCCAGCAGCTCCGGGACAGAAAATTATGGCTACACCTTC; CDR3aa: CASSSGTENYGYTF
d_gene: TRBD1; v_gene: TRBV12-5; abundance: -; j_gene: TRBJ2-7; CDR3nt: TGTGCTAGTGGCCGGGACAGCCTGACCTACGAGCAGTACTTC; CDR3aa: CASGRDSLTYEQYF
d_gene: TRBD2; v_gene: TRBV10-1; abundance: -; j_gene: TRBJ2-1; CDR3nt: TGCGCCAGCAGTGAGGCTAGCGGGGGGGCCGTCTTATACAATGAGCAGTTCTTC; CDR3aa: CASSEASGGAVLYNEQFF
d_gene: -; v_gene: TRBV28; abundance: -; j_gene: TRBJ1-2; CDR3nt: TGTGCCAGCAGTCCCCCTCGGGAGGGGACTTCCTACACCTTC; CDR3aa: CASSPPREGTSYTF
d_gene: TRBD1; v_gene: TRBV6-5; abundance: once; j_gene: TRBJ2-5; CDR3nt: TGTGCCAGCCGGACAGGGGATAACCGAGAGACCCAGTACTTC; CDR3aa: CASRTGDNRETQYF
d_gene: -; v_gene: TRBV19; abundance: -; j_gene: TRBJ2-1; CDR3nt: TGTGCCAGTAGTACCGCTCGCGTCAATGAGCAGTTCTTC; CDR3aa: CASSTARVNEQFF
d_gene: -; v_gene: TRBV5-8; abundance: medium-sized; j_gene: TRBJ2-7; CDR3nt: TGTGCCAGCAGCTCCCAGGGGACCTACGAGCAGTACTTC; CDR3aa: CASSSQGTYEQYF
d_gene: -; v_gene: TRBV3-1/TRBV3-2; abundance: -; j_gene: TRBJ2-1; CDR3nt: TGTGCCAGCAGCCAAGATCCTCGTGAGCAGTTCTTC; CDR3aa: CASSQDPREQFF
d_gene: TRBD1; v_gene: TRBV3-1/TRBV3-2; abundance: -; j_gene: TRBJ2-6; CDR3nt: TGTGCCAGCAGTCAAGGGACAGGGGACTCTGGGGCCAACGTCCTGACTTTC; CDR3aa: CASSQGTGDSGANVLTF